Following are 26 T cell receptor beta chains from one sample sequenced in a study of blood T cell repertoires in COVID-19. The protocol was immunoSEQ multiplex PCR, while the TCRdb copy is restricted to in-frame clones and leaves out a portion. The sample consists of more than 200,000 clones, more than 75% of them appearing once. The sample was PBMCs or T cells enriched from blood (not recorded which). These receptors were collected from a man between 35 and 55 years old who had recovered from COVID-19.

The chain has TRBV14 and TRBJ2-7; TRBD1 matches at 8 bases. Trimming at V came to 2 bases and at J to 6 bases, leaving 6 bases not matched to a gene. This CDR3 is 14 amino acids long. Germline CDR1 and CDR2: SGHDN and FVKESK. DNA of the CDR3: TGTGCCAGCAGCCAACGGGACAGGAAACCCGAGCAGTACTTC. Residues: CASSQRDRKPEQYF.

This clone was found once. The rearrangement uses TRBV14 and TRBJ2-7, with D unclear. The CDR3 has 13 amino acids. Germline values: CDR1 SGHDN, CDR2 FVKESK. Between the trimmed V and J ends, which lost 0 bases and 4 bases, there was a span of 7 bases. The CDR3 sequence is CASSQDPFYEQYF. Written as DNA, the CDR3 is TGTGCCAGCAGCCAAGACCCATTTTACGAGCAGTACTTC.

This clone was observed a handful of times. The chain couples TRBV3-1 (or the pseudogene TRBV3-2) to TRBJ2-7; 9 bases match TRBD2. CDR3 length equals 16 residues. The junction had 9 bases not matched to a gene; V was cut back by 4 bases and J by 2 bases. Germline values: CDR1 LGHDT, CDR2 YNNKEL (reference sequence). CDR3 protein: CASSPGLAITTYEQYF. For the CDR3, the DNA is TGTGCCAGCAGCCCGGGACTAGCAATTACCACCTACGAGCAGTACTTC.

There are a few counts of this clone. The chain uses TRBV3-1 (or the pseudogene TRBV3-2) and TRBJ1-5; D may be TRBD1 (5 bases). The germline V gene has CDR1 LGHDT and CDR2 YNNKEL (reference sequence). The CDR3 totals 17 residues. Trimming stripped 7 bases from V and 1 base from J, with 20 bases between. CDR3 sequence reads: CASIKVVRGVSNQPQHF. DNA of the CDR3: TGTGCCAGCATCAAGGTGGTGCGGGGGGTAAGCAATCAGCCCCAGCATTTT.

This clone has only a few counts. The CDR3 spells CASSLGREDTEAFF. CDR3 nucleotides: TGTGCCAGCAGCCTAGGGAGGGAGGACACTGAAGCTTTCTTT. The chain has TRBV7-9 and TRBJ1-1; D unresolved. The length of the CDR3 is 14 residues. Germline CDR1 and CDR2: SEHNR and FQNEAQ (reference sequence). Trimming pared 5 bases from V and 3 bases from J, leaving 13 bases between.

The chain carries TRBV5-1 and TRBJ2-5; the D gene is possibly TRBD1 (6 bases). The CDR3 has 16 amino acids. Germline V gene lookup returns CDR1 SGHRS and CDR2 YFSETQ. V lost 5 bases and J lost 5, with 22 bases in between. CDR3 protein: CASSTIVEGVGETQYF. The CDR3 DNA follows: TGCGCCAGCAGTACTATAGTTGAGGGGGTCGGCGAGACCCAGTACTTC.

The V gene is TRBV7-9, the J gene TRBJ1-6; D is undetermined. Per germline, CDR1 SEHNR and CDR2 FQNEAQ (reference sequence). Trimming took off 5 bases at V and 7 bases at J, with 12 bases between the two ends. The CDR3 loop spans 14 amino acids. The DNA for the CDR3 is TGTGCCAGCAGCCTCCGACGGGTAAATTCACCCCTCCACTTT. Residues: CASSLRRVNSPLHF.

The genes are TRBV14 and TRBJ1-2; no reliable D call. The V and J ends lost 1 base and 4 bases respectively, with 13 bases between them. This CDR3 is built from 15 residues. Germline V gene lookup returns CDR1 SGHDN and CDR2 FVKESK. CDR3: CASSQVVAGGYGYTF. DNA of the CDR3: TGTGCCAGCAGCCAAGTTGTCGCAGGTGGCTATGGCTACACCTTC.

The rearrangement links TRBV5-1 to TRBJ2-5; D gene ambiguous. The length of the CDR3 is 13 residues. From germline, CDR1 is SGHRS and CDR2 YFSETQ. Trimming removed 3 bases at V and 5 bases at J, with 11 bases between. CDR3 in DNA: TGCGCCAGCAGCTCGATGAGCATCGAGACCCAGTACTTC. This gives the protein CASSSMSIETQYF.

V usage is TRBV6-5 and J usage is TRBJ1-5; no definite D call. Trimming left V 6 bases short and J 3 bases short, with 15 bases between. Germline V gives CDR1 MNHEY, CDR2 SVGAGI. The CDR3 has 15 amino acids. The CDR3 loop reads CASRSPSGDNQPQHF. Written as DNA, the CDR3 is TGTGCCAGCAGATCCCCATCAGGTGACAATCAGCCCCAGCATTTT.

The chain links TRBV24-1 to TRBJ1-2, with D possibly matching TRBD1 (5 bases). Trimming shortened V by 3 bases and J by 5 bases, and 9 bases separated the two germline ends. The CDR3 spans 13 residues. The germline V gene has CDR1 KGHDR and CDR2 SFDVKD. This chain's CDR3 is CATSDHDSYGYTF. CDR3 DNA sequence: TGTGCCACCAGTGATCACGACAGTTATGGCTACACCTTC.

The chain employs TRBV29-1 and TRBJ2-7; a possible D gene is TRBD1 (6 bases). The germline gives CDR1 SQVTM, CDR2 ANQGSEA. There are 15 residues in the CDR3. The V and J ends lost 1 base and 2 bases respectively, with 15 bases between them. The CDR3 nucleotides are TGCAGCGTTGAAGGAGTACAGGGTGGGACCTACGAGCAGTACTTC. It codes for CSVEGVQGGTYEQYF.

This chain uses TRBV7-2 with TRBJ1-2, with unresolved D. Germline V lookup: CDR1 SGHTA, CDR2 FQGNSA. The CDR3 is made up of 13 amino acids. Trimming took 1 base from V and 7 from J, leaving 10 bases between them. CDR3 residues: CASSLEPIGGYTF. Here the CDR3 DNA reads TGTGCCAGCAGCTTAGAACCGATCGGTGGCTACACCTTC. Looking up the rest from reference TRBV7-2 and TRBJ1-2 gives the full variable domain: GAGVSQSPSNKVTEKGKDVELRCDPISGHTALYWYRQSLGQGLEFLIYFQGNSAPDKSGLPSDRFSAERTGGSVSTLTIQRTQQEDSAVYLCASSLEPIGGYTFGSGTRLTVV.

This clone was seen more than once but under ten times. The rearrangement joins TRBV5-8 to TRBJ1-6; no clear D. The CDR3 length is 18 residues. From germline, CDR1 is SGHTS and CDR2 YDEGEE. V lost 1 base and J lost 5, with 19 bases in between. The CDR3 DNA sequence: TGTGCCAGCAGCTTGTTGCTCGACTTCTTCCGAGATAATTCACCCCTCCACTTT. Residues: CASSLLLDFFRDNSPLHF.

In its sample, this clone was seen a few times. V and J are TRBV29-1 and TRBJ1-2; possible D gene TRBD1, 6 bases. Germline V gene sequence: CDR1 SQVTM, CDR2 ANQGSEA. This CDR3 contains 13 residues. Trimming took 7 bases from V and 6 from J, leaving 18 bases between them. The CDR3 nucleotides read TGCAGCGCCGACCCTGGACAGTCACATGGCTACACCTTC. This gives the protein CSADPGQSHGYTF.

The rearrangement links TRBV15 to TRBJ1-3; D gene ambiguous. V was trimmed by 5 bases and J by 0 bases, leaving 11 bases between them. Germline V lookup: CDR1 LNHNV, CDR2 YYDKDF (reference sequence). The CDR3 totals 15 residues. This CDR3 reads CATSPAWSSGNTIYF. In DNA form, the CDR3 reads TGTGCCACCAGCCCCGCGTGGAGCTCTGGAAACACCATATATTTT.

This chain links TRBV13 with TRBJ2-7; D ambiguous. Germline V gene data show CDR1 as PRHDT and CDR2 as FYEKMQ (reference sequence). The CDR3 runs to 13 residues. Trimming shortened V by 5 bases and J by 2 bases, and 10 bases separated the two germline ends. CDR3 DNA: TGTGCCAGCAGCCTCGTTCAGGCCTACGAGCAGTACTTC. Translation gives CASSLVQAYEQYF.

The rearrangement joins TRBV18 to TRBJ1-2; 7 bases agree with TRBD1. The CDR3 spans 19 residues. Germline V CDR1 and CDR2: KGHSH, LQKENI. Unmatched junction bases numbered 17, after V lost 3 bases and J lost 1 base. CDR3: CASSPSGSGRRQGNYGYTF. The DNA of the CDR3 is TGTGCCAGCTCACCTTCCGGGTCTGGGCGCAGACAGGGTAACTATGGCTACACCTTC.

The chain has TRBV6-5 and TRBJ1-2; 7 nucleotides match TRBD1. The CDR3 spans 15 residues. Germline loops: CDR1 MNHEY, CDR2 SVGAGI. J was trimmed by 4 bases and V by 0 bases; bases with no gene match: 5. The chain's CDR3 is CASSYSGGPAYGYTF. CDR3 nucleotides: TGTGCCAGCAGTTACTCAGGGGGCCCTGCCTATGGCTACACCTTC.

The chain has TRBV4-1 and TRBJ1-4; a weak D match, TRBD1 (6 bases). Germline-derived CDR1 and CDR2 are MGHRA and YSYEKL. The CDR3 extends over 16 amino acids. V dropped 4 bases and J dropped 4 bases, with 16 bases sitting between them. Here the CDR3 DNA reads TGCGCCAGCAGCCCCTGGGGGGGGCAGGGTAATGAAAAACTGTTTTTT. Residues: CASSPWGGQGNEKLFF.

This clone was seen more than once but under ten times. This sequence joins TRBV25-1 and TRBJ1-2; 7 nucleotides match TRBD1. Unmatched junction bases numbered 13, after V lost 4 bases and J lost 2 bases. Germline V lookup: CDR1 MGHDK, CDR2 SYGVNS. The CDR3 runs 17 residues. DNA of the CDR3: TGTGCCAGCAGTGGACTTTTTAGGGGGGACAGCAACTATGGCTACACCTTC. This codes for CASSGLFRGDSNYGYTF.

The chain has TRBV19 and TRBJ1-5, with 10 positions matching TRBD1. Germline CDR1 LNHDA, CDR2 SQIVND (reference sequence). The CDR3 extends over 15 amino acids. The J segment lost 3 bases and the V segment lost 3 bases, leaving 2 bases of the junction unmatched. The CDR3 loop reads CASSIGTGANQPQHF. The CDR3 DNA reads TGTGCCAGTAGTATCGGGACAGGGGCCAATCAGCCCCAGCATTTT.

V and J are TRBV28 and TRBJ2-7; TRBD2 aligns across 7 bases. CDR3 length: 12 amino acids. The V segment lost 9 bases and the J segment 4 bases; nucleotides outside the gene matches: 6. The germline gives CDR1 MDHEN, CDR2 SYDVKM. This CDR3 is CASRGSIYEQYF. The CDR3 nucleotides are TGTGCCAGTCGCGGGAGTATATACGAGCAGTACTTC.

The gene calls are TRBV27 and TRBJ2-1; D might be TRBD1 (6 bases). Trimming removed 8 bases from V and 9 bases from J, with 20 bases in between. The CDR3 covers 14 residues. Germline V gene data show CDR1 as MNHEY and CDR2 as SMNVEV (reference sequence). The CDR3 DNA is TGTGCCAGCTTTGGGGGCTATACGGGTGGTGAGCAGTTCTTC. Translation: CASFGGYTGGEQFF.

In its sample, this clone was seen once. The chain has TRBV19 and TRBJ1-1; no reliable D call. The V gene's germline CDR1 is LNHDA and CDR2 SQIVND (reference sequence). Deletions cut 3 bases from V and 5 bases from J, with 13 bases between. The CDR3 extends over 14 amino acids. Here the CDR3 reads CASSIEAGGTEAFF. The CDR3 DNA reads as TGTGCCAGTAGTATCGAGGCCGGAGGAACTGAAGCTTTCTTT.

The chain joins TRBV23-1 to TRBJ2-1; a weak D match, TRBD2 (5 bases). TRBV23-1 is treated as an ORF (open reading frame) with a function not yet certain. The CDR3 consists of 15 residues. V was pared by 2 bases and J by 1 base, with 9 bases between. The CDR3 DNA reads TGCGCCAGCAGTCAAATCTCGGGATCCTACAATGAGCAGTTCTTC. This encodes CASSQISGSYNEQFF.